Presented here are 4 T cell receptor beta chains from one specimen sequenced in a study of early T cells in non-severe SARS-CoV-2 infection. TCRdb redid the calling of the 5' RACE reads with MiXCR, one entry per CDR3 protein. The sample records tens of thousands of distinct CDR3 sequences, roughly 9% being singletons. The source material was whole blood. Source of these receptors: an adult who was a healthcare worker with PCR-confirmed SARS-CoV-2 infection or an uninfected control (not recorded which).

The V gene is TRBV7-8, the J gene TRBJ1-6; D not resolved. V dropped 6 bases and J dropped 10 bases, with 16 bases sitting between them. Germline V gene data show CDR1 as SGHVS and CDR2 as FQNEAQ. The CDR3 spans 14 residues. The CDR3 loop is CASRKMATGSPLHF. The CDR3 coding sequence is TGTGCCAGCAGGAAAATGGCCACCGGGTCACCCCTCCACTTT.

The table lists this clonotype with a few counts. The chain uses TRBV20-1 and TRBJ2-3, with TRBD2 as a possible D gene (5 bases). This CDR3 region has 14 residues. The germline gives CDR1 DFQATT, CDR2 SNEGSKA (reference sequence). V lost 1 base to trimming and J lost 3 bases, with 11 bases between them. The DNA for the CDR3 is TGCAGTGCTAGAGCCATTGGACTGACAGATACGCAGTATTTT. Translated: CSARAIGLTDTQYF.

This clonotype was detected a few times. This chain connects TRBV12-3 or TRBV12-4 to TRBJ2-3, with D uncertain. This CDR3 comprises 14 residues. The V end was cut by 1 base, the J end by 6 bases, with 11 bases between. The CDR3 sequence is CASSLEAVRDTQYF. The CDR3 DNA follows: TGTGCCAGCAGTTTAGAAGCCGTGAGGGATACGCAGTATTTT.

This clonotype was found many times. This chain joins TRBV27 and TRBJ1-2, with D hard to call. Trimming stripped 5 bases from V and 6 bases from J, with 16 bases between. From germline, CDR1 is MNHEY and CDR2 SMNVEV (reference sequence). This CDR3 has 14 amino acids. For the CDR3, the DNA is TGTGCCAGCAGTCCAGCGGGAAGAAGTAATGGCTACACCTTC. This translates into CASSPAGRSNGYTF.